This T cell receptor beta chain comes out of a study of blood T cell repertoires in COVID-19. Per the study methods: How many nucleated cells were present was estimated from reference gene primer amplification. Libraries were prepared by immunoSEQ multiplex PCR; TCRdb keeps only in-frame clonotypes and omits some of them. V and J calls and clone size are those listed in that table; D and trimming were worked out from the DNA. This sample yields 60,000 to 65,000 clones, of which more than 70% are seen a single time; roughly a sixth belongs to the top ten. V was clipped by 5 bases and J by 2 bases; unmatched bases: 10. CDR1 and CDR2 (germline): SEHNR, FQNEAQ (reference sequence). This CDR3 comprises 16 residues.

This clonotype was sampled from a man aged 55 to 70 with COVID-19, enrolled during active disease. The chain carries TRBV7-9 and TRBJ2-7; the match to TRBD1 covers 9 bases. Sequenced input: peripheral blood. CDR3 coding DNA: TGTGCCAGCAGCCCGACGCGGGACAGGGACCCCTACGAGCAGTACTTC. This encodes CASSPTRDRDPYEQYF.